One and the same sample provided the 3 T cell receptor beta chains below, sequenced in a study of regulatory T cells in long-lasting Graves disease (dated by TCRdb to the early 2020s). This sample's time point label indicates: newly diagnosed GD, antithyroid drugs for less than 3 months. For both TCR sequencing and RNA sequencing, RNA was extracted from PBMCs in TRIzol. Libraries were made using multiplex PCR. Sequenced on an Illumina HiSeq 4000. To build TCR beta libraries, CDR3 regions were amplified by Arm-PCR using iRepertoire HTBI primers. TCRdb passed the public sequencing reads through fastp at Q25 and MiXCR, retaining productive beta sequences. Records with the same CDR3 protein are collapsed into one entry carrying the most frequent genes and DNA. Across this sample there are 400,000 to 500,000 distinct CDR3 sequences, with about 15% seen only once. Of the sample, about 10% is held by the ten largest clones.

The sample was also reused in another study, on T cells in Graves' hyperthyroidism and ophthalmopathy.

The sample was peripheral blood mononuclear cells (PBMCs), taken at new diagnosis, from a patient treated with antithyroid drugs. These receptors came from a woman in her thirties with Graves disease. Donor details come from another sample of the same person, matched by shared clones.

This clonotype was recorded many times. Here the CDR3 reads CASSSIRRAFF. CDR3 nucleotides: TGTGCCAGCAGTTCCATTAGGAGAGCTTTCTTT. This chain connects TRBV28 to TRBJ1-1; D is undetermined. The germline gives CDR1 MDHEN, CDR2 SYDVKM. This CDR3 contains 11 residues. V dropped 4 bases and J dropped 10 bases, with 10 bases sitting between them.

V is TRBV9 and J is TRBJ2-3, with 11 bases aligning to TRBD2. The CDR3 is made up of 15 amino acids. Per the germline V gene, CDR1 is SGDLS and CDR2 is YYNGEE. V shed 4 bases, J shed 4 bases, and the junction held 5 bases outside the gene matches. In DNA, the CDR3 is TGTGCCAGCAGCTTTATAGCGGGAGGGGCAGATACGCAGTATTTT. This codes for CASSFIAGGADTQYF.

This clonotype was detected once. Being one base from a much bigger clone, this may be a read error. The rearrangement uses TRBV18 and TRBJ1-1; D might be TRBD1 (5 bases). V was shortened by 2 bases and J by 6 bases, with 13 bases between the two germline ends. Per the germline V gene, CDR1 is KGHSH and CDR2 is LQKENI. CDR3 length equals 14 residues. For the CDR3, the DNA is TGTGCCAGCTCACCAGGGGGTTTGAGGTCTGAAGCTTTCTTT. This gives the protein CASSPGGLRSEAFF.